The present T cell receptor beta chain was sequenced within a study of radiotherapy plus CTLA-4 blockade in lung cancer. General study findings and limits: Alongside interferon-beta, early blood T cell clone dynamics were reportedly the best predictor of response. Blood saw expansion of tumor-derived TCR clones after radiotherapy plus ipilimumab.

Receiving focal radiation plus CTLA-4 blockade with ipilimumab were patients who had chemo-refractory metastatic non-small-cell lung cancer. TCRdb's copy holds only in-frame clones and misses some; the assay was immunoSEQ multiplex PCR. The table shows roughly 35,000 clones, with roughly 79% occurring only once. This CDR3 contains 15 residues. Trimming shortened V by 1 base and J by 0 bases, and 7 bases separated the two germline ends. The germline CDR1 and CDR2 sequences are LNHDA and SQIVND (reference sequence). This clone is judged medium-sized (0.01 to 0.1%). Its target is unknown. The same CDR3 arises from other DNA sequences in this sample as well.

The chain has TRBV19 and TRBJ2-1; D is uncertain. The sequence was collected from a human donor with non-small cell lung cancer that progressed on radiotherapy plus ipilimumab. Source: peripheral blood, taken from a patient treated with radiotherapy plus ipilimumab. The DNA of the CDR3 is TGTGCCAGTAGTATAGCAGGTTCCTCCTACAATGAGCAGTTCTTC. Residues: CASSIAGSSYNEQFF.